What follows is one TCR beta chain and its context. The sample is drawn from a study of T cell responses to AZD1222 COVID-19 vaccine. Study at large: Pooled together were second doses at about 4 or about 12 weeks.

Clones were read by immunoSEQ multiplex PCR, and TCRdb kept only the in-frame ones, dropping some. The sample contains 89,000 or so clones, over 70% of which appear only once. Trimming took 9 bases from V and 6 from J; bases not matched to a gene: 9. There are 14 residues in the CDR3. CDR1 LNHDA and CDR2 SQIVND come from the germline V gene (reference sequence). J is TRBJ2-1 and V is TRBV19; 9 nucleotides align to TRBD2. This sample comprised peripheral blood, obtained on day 0 of AZD1222 vaccination. This sequence was found in an adult in good health. The CDR3 loop reads CASTSGRSVNEQFF. DNA of the CDR3: TGTGCCAGCACCAGCGGGAGGTCAGTCAATGAGCAGTTCTTC.